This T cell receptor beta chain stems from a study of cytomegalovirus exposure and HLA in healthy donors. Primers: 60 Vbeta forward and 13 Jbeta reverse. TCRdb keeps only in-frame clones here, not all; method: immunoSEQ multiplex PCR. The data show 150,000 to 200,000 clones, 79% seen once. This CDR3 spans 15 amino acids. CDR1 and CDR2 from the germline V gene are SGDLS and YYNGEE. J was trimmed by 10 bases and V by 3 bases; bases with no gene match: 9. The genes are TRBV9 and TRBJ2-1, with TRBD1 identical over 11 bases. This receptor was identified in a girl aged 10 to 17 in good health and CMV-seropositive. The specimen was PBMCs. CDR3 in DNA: TGTGCCAGCAGCGCCCCAGGACAGGGGGCCGGGGAGCAGTTCTTC. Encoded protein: CASSAPGQGAGEQFF.